This is a list of T cell receptor beta chains from one sample in a study of cytomegalovirus exposure and HLA in healthy donors. Some clones are missing from TCRdb's copy, which holds only in-frame ones; the method was immunoSEQ multiplex PCR. The sample holds about 120,000 clones, approximately 80% seen once. The sample comprised PBMCs. The receptor source for this set is a man in his forties or fifties in good health and CMV-seropositive. Both conserved end residues are part of each CDR3. Fields, in order: D gene, J gene, clone size, V gene, CDR3 protein, CDR3 DNA. D genes are given only for firm matches. The size entry is marked missing in some rows and otherwise reads once, few, many or a size class.

d_gene: TRBD1; j_gene: TRBJ1-6; abundance: -; v_gene: TRBV6-1; CDR3aa: CASSGRQGWNSPLHF; CDR3nt: TGTGCCAGCAGTGGAAGACAGGGTTGGAATTCACCCCTCCACTTT
d_gene: -; j_gene: TRBJ2-1; abundance: -; v_gene: TRBV27; CDR3aa: CASSWSEDNEQFF; CDR3nt: TGTGCCAGCAGTTGGTCGGAGGATAATGAGCAGTTCTTC
d_gene: -; j_gene: TRBJ2-7; abundance: -; v_gene: TRBV5-1; CDR3aa: CASSLEGHTYEQYF; CDR3nt: TGCGCCAGCAGCTTGGAGGGGCACACCTACGAGCAGTACTTC
d_gene: -; j_gene: TRBJ2-2; abundance: -; v_gene: TRBV7-9; CDR3aa: CASSQSGGLSGELFF; CDR3nt: TGTGCCAGCAGCCAATCGGGGGGCCTGAGCGGGGAGCTGTTTTTT
d_gene: -; j_gene: TRBJ2-7; abundance: -; v_gene: TRBV5-1; CDR3aa: CASSSGDSYEQYF; CDR3nt: TGCGCCAGCAGCTCGGGGGACTCCTACGAGCAGTACTTC
d_gene: TRBD1; j_gene: TRBJ2-5; abundance: once; v_gene: TRBV7-2; CDR3aa: CASSELRGTAIQETQYF; CDR3nt: TGTGCCAGCAGCGAACTTAGGGGGACAGCGATACAAGAGACCCAGTACTTC
d_gene: -; j_gene: TRBJ1-5; abundance: -; v_gene: TRBV4-1; CDR3aa: CASSRIQGGDNQPQHF; CDR3nt: TGCGCCAGCAGCCGGATACAGGGAGGGGACAATCAGCCCCAGCATTTT
d_gene: -; j_gene: TRBJ1-2; abundance: -; v_gene: TRBV7-9; CDR3aa: CSSSLGVGDYGYTF; CDR3nt: TGTTCCAGCAGCTTAGGAGTAGGGGACTATGGCTACACCTTC
d_gene: -; j_gene: TRBJ2-7; abundance: -; v_gene: TRBV21-1; CDR3aa: CASSARQGEYEQYF; CDR3nt: TGTGCCAGCAGCGCAAGACAGGGGGAATACGAGCAGTACTTC
d_gene: -; j_gene: TRBJ2-7; abundance: -; v_gene: TRBV7-2; CDR3aa: CASSRLGAGTDYEQYF; CDR3nt: TGTGCCAGCAGCCGTCTCGGCGCCGGGACTGACTACGAGCAGTACTTC
d_gene: TRBD1; j_gene: TRBJ2-7; abundance: -; v_gene: TRBV10-3; CDR3aa: CATSPGQGLVVYEQYF; CDR3nt: TGTGCCACCTCCCCGGGACAGGGGCTTGTCGTCTACGAGCAGTACTTC
d_gene: -; j_gene: TRBJ2-5; abundance: -; v_gene: TRBV5-1; CDR3aa: CASSLAGYRETQYF; CDR3nt: TGCGCCAGCAGCTTGGCAGGGTATCGGGAGACCCAGTACTTC
d_gene: -; j_gene: TRBJ1-4; abundance: -; v_gene: TRBV4-1; CDR3aa: CASSQDQGDINEKLFF; CDR3nt: TGCGCCAGCAGCCAAGACCAAGGGGATATTAATGAAAAACTGTTTTTT
d_gene: TRBD1; j_gene: TRBJ2-7; abundance: few; v_gene: TRBV25-1; CDR3aa: CASSLWALTGGLDEQYF; CDR3nt: TGTGCCAGCAGTTTATGGGCCCTGACAGGGGGACTCGACGAGCAGTACTTC
d_gene: TRBD1; j_gene: TRBJ2-7; abundance: -; v_gene: TRBV27; CDR3aa: CASSFWTPGQGVGEQYF; CDR3nt: TGTGCCAGCAGTTTCTGGACGCCGGGACAGGGGGTCGGCGAGCAGTACTTC
d_gene: TRBD2; j_gene: TRBJ2-3; abundance: -; v_gene: TRBV7-8; CDR3aa: CASSPSGRAPTQYF; CDR3nt: TGTGCCAGCAGCCCCTCTGGGAGGGCCCCTACGCAGTATTTT
d_gene: TRBD1; j_gene: TRBJ2-3; abundance: few; v_gene: TRBV5-4; CDR3aa: CASSDRDRSTDTQYF; CDR3nt: TGTGCCAGCAGCGACCGGGACAGAAGCACAGATACGCAGTATTTT
d_gene: -; j_gene: TRBJ1-3; abundance: -; v_gene: TRBV6-5; CDR3aa: CASSHEAISGNTIYF; CDR3nt: TGTGCCAGCAGTCATGAGGCGATCTCTGGAAACACCATATATTTT
d_gene: -; j_gene: TRBJ1-4; abundance: -; v_gene: TRBV6-5; CDR3aa: CASSPQTGDFEKLFF; CDR3nt: TGTGCCAGCAGCCCACAGACAGGAGACTTTGAAAAACTGTTTTTT
d_gene: TRBD1; j_gene: TRBJ2-7; abundance: -; v_gene: TRBV5-4; CDR3aa: CASSQPGDRGLYEQYF; CDR3nt: TGTGCCAGCAGCCAGCCCGGAGACAGGGGGCTCTACGAGCAGTACTTC
d_gene: TRBD2; j_gene: TRBJ2-1; abundance: -; v_gene: TRBV7-7; CDR3aa: CASSLGTSGNNEQFF; CDR3nt: TGTGCTAGCAGCCTCGGGACTAGCGGAAACAATGAGCAGTTCTTC
d_gene: -; j_gene: TRBJ1-4; abundance: -; v_gene: TRBV7-2; CDR3aa: CASSLVGGATNEKLFF; CDR3nt: TGTGCCAGCAGCTTAGTCGGAGGTGCAACTAATGAAAAACTGTTTTTT
d_gene: -; j_gene: TRBJ2-5; abundance: -; v_gene: TRBV4-1; CDR3aa: CASSPRSGYQETQYF; CDR3nt: TGCGCCAGCAGCCCTCGATCAGGTTATCAAGAGACCCAGTACTTC